The sequence of this TCR beta chain was determined in a study of PD-1 blockade in classical Hodgkin lymphoma. At the level of the study: Each patient was given nivolumab 3 mg/kg through a vein every 2 weeks. Findings and caveats of the study: It was among complete responders that baseline diversity resembled that of newly diagnosed patients.

Sequenced by immunoSEQ multiplex PCR; TCRdb stores in-frame clones only, minus some. Of 10,000 to 15,000 clones in the sample, about nine tenths were seen once. To note about this clone: Antigen unknown.

The time point: cycle 4 day 1 (C4D1), after five to seven weeks of nivolumab. Brentuximab vedotin exposure varied among the patients, all of whom had relapsed after autologous stem cell transplantation. It was by magnetic negative selection that CD4+ T cells were purified from thawed PBMCs. This CDR3 contains 15 residues. Germline V gives CDR1 SGDLS, CDR2 YYNGEE. Trimming took 4 bases from V and 2 from J; bases not matched to a gene: 5. This chain joins TRBV9 and TRBJ2-2, with 7 bases matching TRBD2. This sequence originates from a human donor with classical Hodgkin lymphoma. This sample comprised CD4+ T cells from blood, obtained before the fourth cycle of nivolumab. The CDR3 DNA follows: TGTGCCAGCAGCCCCCTAGCGGCTAACACCGGGGAGCTGTTTTTT. Amino acids: CASSPLAANTGELFF.